The next 3 T cell receptor beta chains were all read from a single sample in a study of control samples from healthy donors and cancer patients. Measured with immunoSEQ multiplex PCR; TCRdb has only the in-frame clones, and not every one. The sample records some 49,000 clones, 85% to 95% being singletons. The sequenced sample consisted of PBMCs. These TCRs come from a man in his thirties or forties with colorectal cancer.

The J gene is TRBJ1-2, the V gene TRBV24-1; D is possibly TRBD1 (5 bases). This CDR3 has 15 amino acids. The V gene lost 4 bases and the J gene lost 3 bases, with 14 bases spanning the gap. Germline-derived CDR1 and CDR2 are KGHDR and SFDVKD. CDR3 amino acids: CATSDGGDSYYGYTF. CDR3 in DNA: TGTGCCACCAGTGACGGGGGTGACAGCTACTATGGCTACACCTTC.

The CDR3 region is CASSMAVLINSNQPQHF. The CDR3 nucleotides are TGTGCCAGTAGTATGGCAGTACTAATAAATAGCAATCAGCCCCAGCATTTT. The chain uses TRBV19 and TRBJ1-5; D not certain. Germline lookup yields CDR1 LNHDA and CDR2 SQIVND (reference sequence). The germline V and J ends were trimmed by 3 bases and 0 bases, with 15 bases remaining between them. The CDR3 loop spans 17 amino acids.

This chain uses TRBV5-1 with TRBJ2-1, with D unclear. V was shortened by 4 bases and J by 9 bases, with 11 bases between the two germline ends. Germline-derived CDR1 and CDR2 are SGHRS and YFSETQ. CDR3 length: 12 residues. CDR3 nucleotide sequence: TGCGCCAGCAGCACACTCCCGAGTGAGCAGTTCTTC. This codes for CASSTLPSEQFF.